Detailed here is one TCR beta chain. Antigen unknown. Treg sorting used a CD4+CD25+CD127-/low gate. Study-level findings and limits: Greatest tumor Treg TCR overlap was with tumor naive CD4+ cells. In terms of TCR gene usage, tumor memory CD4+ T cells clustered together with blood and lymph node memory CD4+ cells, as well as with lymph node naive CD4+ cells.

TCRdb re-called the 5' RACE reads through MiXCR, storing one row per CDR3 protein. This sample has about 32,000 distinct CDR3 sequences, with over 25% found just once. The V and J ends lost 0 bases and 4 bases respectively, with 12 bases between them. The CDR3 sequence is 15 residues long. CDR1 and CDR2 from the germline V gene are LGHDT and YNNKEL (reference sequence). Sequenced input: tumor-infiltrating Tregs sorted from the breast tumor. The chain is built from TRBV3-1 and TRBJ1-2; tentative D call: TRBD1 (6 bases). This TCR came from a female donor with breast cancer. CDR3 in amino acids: CASSQERGGFYGYTF. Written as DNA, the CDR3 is TGTGCCAGCAGCCAAGAAAGGGGGGGGTTCTATGGCTACACCTTC.